This T cell receptor (beta chain) emerged from a study of blood T cells in healthy people across ages. In this sample, this clonotype turned up a few times. The authors ran a second PCR of 7 to 11 cycles using a sample-barcoded 5' primer and a J-beta primer mix. All samples gave at least 2.5 million CDR3-containing paired-end reads. MiXCR, applied by TCRdb to the 5' RACE reads, yields one record per CDR3 protein. The sample has about 1,600,000 distinct CDR3 sequences; roughly 45% are singletons. V was clipped by 4 bases and J by 8 bases, with 17 bases between them. From germline, CDR1 is MNHNS and CDR2 SASEGT. CDR3 length: 14 amino acids.

V and J are TRBV6-1 and TRBJ1-2, with unresolved D. Sequenced sample: blood. This clonotype originated in a woman between 18 and 29 years old in good health. In DNA form, the CDR3 reads TGTGCCAGCAGTGTCCCGGGGATACCGTACGGCTACACCTTC. It encodes CASSVPGIPYGYTF.